A single sample gave rise to the 10 T cell receptor beta chains below, sequenced in a study of blood T cell repertoires in COVID-19. The repertoire was sequenced with immunoSEQ multiplex PCR; TCRdb's copy has only in-frame clones and lacks some. This sample has fewer than 250,000 clones, with around 90% found just once. Sequencing was done on a sample of PBMCs or T cells enriched from blood (not recorded which). The origin of the receptors is a man in his thirties or forties who had been exposed to COVID-19.

The chain carries TRBV6-5 and TRBJ1-3; D unclear. The CDR3 loop spans 15 amino acids. CDR1 is MNHEY and CDR2 is SVGAGI in the germline V gene. The ends were cut back, 5 bases at V and 4 bases at J, with 15 bases in the middle. CDR3 coding DNA: TGTGCCAGCAGTCCCACCGGCGGGAGCGGAAACACCATATATTTT. This sequence encodes CASSPTGGSGNTIYF.

The genes are TRBV11-3 and TRBJ2-2; the D is unclear. CDR3 length equals 13 residues. CDR1 and CDR2 (germline): SGHNT, YENEEA. The germline V and J ends were trimmed by 4 bases and 6 bases, with 9 bases remaining between them. CDR3 in amino acids: CASSSDVSGELFF. The CDR3 DNA is TGTGCCAGCAGCTCAGACGTCTCCGGGGAGCTGTTTTTT.

V usage is TRBV29-1 and J usage is TRBJ2-2; TRBD2 matches 11 bases. The CDR3 length is 16 residues. V was clipped by 3 bases and J by 2 bases; unmatched bases: 5. Germline-derived CDR1 and CDR2 are SQVTM and ANQGSEA. The CDR3 coding sequence is TGCAGCGTTGACGTAGCGGGGGGGACAAACACCGGGGAGCTGTTTTTT. The encoded protein is CSVDVAGGTNTGELFF.

The V and J genes are TRBV29-1 and TRBJ2-3, with 9 positions matching TRBD2. This CDR3 comprises 14 residues. Trimming took 8 bases from V and 0 from J; bases not matched to a gene: 6. Germline V gene lookup returns CDR1 SQVTM and CDR2 ANQGSEA. The CDR3 DNA reads as TGCAGCATATTGACTAGCGGAAGCACAGATACGCAGTATTTT. This sequence encodes CSILTSGSTDTQYF.

The chain links TRBV6-5 to TRBJ1-2; a weak D match, TRBD1 (6 bases). V lost 10 bases and J 8 bases, leaving 23 bases between the germline ends. Germline V gene data show CDR1 as MNHEY and CDR2 as SVGAGI. This CDR3 is 14 amino acids long. The CDR3 is CATWGGGGLLGYTF. The CDR3 bases are TGTGCCACTTGGGGGGGCGGAGGGTTACTGGGCTACACCTTC.

This clone came up once. The V gene is TRBV7-9, the J gene TRBJ1-6, with a tentative D call TRBD1 (6 bases). This CDR3 has 15 amino acids. The V end lost 6 bases, the J end lost 5 bases, and 14 bases lay between the germline ends. CDR1 and CDR2 from the germline V gene are SEHNR and FQNEAQ (reference sequence). CDR3 residues: CASSRRQVDNSPLHF. The CDR3 nucleotides are TGTGCCAGCAGTCGAAGACAGGTTGATAATTCACCCCTCCACTTT.

V and J are TRBV11-3 and TRBJ1-5, with TRBD1 as a possible D gene (5 bases). The V gene lost 0 bases and the J gene lost 2 bases, with 14 bases spanning the gap. CDR1 and CDR2 (germline): SGHNT, YENEEA. This CDR3 comprises 17 residues. CDR3 bases: TGTGCCAGCAGCTTAGATCCCCGGACAAACCGCAATCAGCCCCAGCATTTT. It codes for CASSLDPRTNRNQPQHF.

Comments on this clone: Distinct nucleotide sequences in the sample also encode this CDR3. The V gene is TRBV3-1 (or the pseudogene TRBV3-2), the J gene TRBJ1-3, with unresolved D. Trimming removed 1 base at V and 1 base at J, with 11 bases between. CDR1 is LGHDT, CDR2 YNNKEL, per germline (reference sequence). The CDR3 extends over 16 amino acids. This CDR3 is CASSQGAGSSGNTIYF. DNA for the CDR3: TGTGCCAGCAGCCAAGGGGCAGGCTCATCTGGAAACACCATATATTTT.

The rearrangement links TRBV4-3 to TRBJ1-2; tentatively, D is TRBD1 (6 bases). V was shortened by 1 base and J by 2 bases, with 8 bases between the two germline ends. The germline V gene has CDR1 LGHNA and CDR2 YSLEER. The CDR3 consists of 14 residues. CDR3 sequence: CASSQVTGNYGYTF. CDR3 nucleotide sequence: TGCGCCAGCAGCCAAGTAACAGGGAACTATGGCTACACCTTC.

CDR3 sequence reads: CASSSRGNQPQHF. CDR3 coding DNA: TGTGCCAGCAGCTCTAGGGGGAATCAGCCCCAGCATTTT. The chain links TRBV7-2 to TRBJ1-5, with a possible D match to TRBD1 (6 bases). Germline lookup yields CDR1 SGHTA and CDR2 FQGNSA. V was cut by 4 bases and J by 4 bases, with 8 bases left in between. The CDR3 has 13 amino acids.